This is a list of T cell receptor beta chains from one sample in a study of T-cell memory formation after mild COVID-19. TCRdb re-called the 5' RACE reads through MiXCR, storing one row per CDR3 protein. The data hold about 470,000 distinct CDR3 sequences, with approximately 18% observed a single time. The sequencing input was PBMCs or a T cell subset sorted from them (not recorded which). These TCRs come from an adult woman who had mild COVID-19 (a few samples of this study predate the infection). Cell type and time point are not known. Each CDR3 is given with its conserved first and last residue. The order of the fields is clone size, J gene, D gene, V gene, CDR3 length, CDR3 protein, CDR3 DNA. The D gene is left open where the match is weak. Clone size is given for some rows only: seen once, a few or many times, or a class if the clone is expanded.

clone_size: .; j_call: TRBJ1-2; d_call: .; v_call: TRBV24-1; cdr3_length: 12; cdr3_aa: CATSDLLAGYTF; cdr3_nt: TGTGCCACCAGTGACCTCCTAGCTGGCTACACCTTC
clone_size: few; j_call: TRBJ2-7; d_call: TRBD2; v_call: TRBV12-3/TRBV12-4; cdr3_length: 14; cdr3_aa: CASTPVSGGYEQYF; cdr3_nt: TGTGCCAGCACCCCAGTTTCGGGGGGCTACGAGCAGTACTTC
clone_size: .; j_call: TRBJ2-7; d_call: .; v_call: TRBV25-1; cdr3_length: 14; cdr3_aa: CASATEGNSYEQYF; cdr3_nt: TGTGCCAGCGCAACGGAGGGAAACTCCTACGAGCAGTACTTC
clone_size: .; j_call: TRBJ1-4; d_call: .; v_call: TRBV4-1; cdr3_length: 12; cdr3_aa: CASSQDGEKLIF; cdr3_nt: TGCGCCAGCAGCCAAGATGGAGAAAAACTGATTTTT
clone_size: many; j_call: TRBJ2-1; d_call: TRBD2; v_call: TRBV29-1; cdr3_length: 14; cdr3_aa: CSVPTSGRGGEQFF; cdr3_nt: TGCAGCGTCCCGACTAGCGGGAGAGGCGGTGAGCAGTTCTTC
clone_size: few; j_call: TRBJ2-3; d_call: TRBD2; v_call: TRBV7-8; cdr3_length: 18; cdr3_aa: CASSANRRGGARTDTQYF; cdr3_nt: TGTGCCAGCAGCGCCAACCGCCGGGGGGGGGCCCGCACAGATACGCAGTATTTT
clone_size: .; j_call: TRBJ1-4; d_call: .; v_call: TRBV5-1; cdr3_length: 14; cdr3_aa: CASSLSGAREKLFF; cdr3_nt: TGCGCCAGCAGCCTTTCAGGGGCCCGGGAAAAACTGTTTTTT
clone_size: many; j_call: TRBJ2-1; d_call: .; v_call: TRBV12-3/TRBV12-4; cdr3_length: 15; cdr3_aa: CASTLRRGASNEQFF; cdr3_nt: TGTGCCAGCACCCTTAGGAGGGGTGCCTCCAATGAGCAGTTCTTC
clone_size: .; j_call: TRBJ2-3; d_call: TRBD2; v_call: TRBV7-6; cdr3_length: 17; cdr3_aa: CASSLATSGSETDTQYF; cdr3_nt: TGTGCCAGCAGCTTAGCGACTAGCGGGAGTGAGACAGATACGCAGTATTTT
clone_size: .; j_call: TRBJ2-3; d_call: TRBD2; v_call: TRBV15; cdr3_length: 18; cdr3_aa: CATSRGILAGVGTDTQYF; cdr3_nt: TGTGCCACCAGCAGAGGGATCCTAGCGGGAGTCGGCACAGATACGCAGTATTTT
clone_size: .; j_call: TRBJ2-7; d_call: .; v_call: TRBV23-1; cdr3_length: 11; cdr3_aa: CASSQAQVEYF; cdr3_nt: TGCGCCAGCAGTCAAGCCCAGGTGGAGTACTTC
clone_size: many; j_call: TRBJ2-5; d_call: TRBD1; v_call: TRBV25-1; cdr3_length: 13; cdr3_aa: CASSRDRKETQYF; cdr3_nt: TGTGCCAGCAGCCGGGACAGAAAAGAGACCCAGTACTTC
clone_size: .; j_call: TRBJ2-1; d_call: TRBD1; v_call: TRBV20-1; cdr3_length: 15; cdr3_aa: CSARTGTGVNNEQFF; cdr3_nt: TGCAGTGCTAGAACTGGGACAGGGGTAAACAATGAGCAGTTCTTC
clone_size: many; j_call: TRBJ2-1; d_call: TRBD2; v_call: TRBV5-6; cdr3_length: 18; cdr3_aa: CASSQPGLAGLSYNEQFF; cdr3_nt: TGTGCCAGCAGCCAACCGGGACTAGCGGGTCTCTCCTACAATGAGCAGTTCTTC
clone_size: few; j_call: TRBJ2-4; d_call: TRBD2; v_call: TRBV10-3; cdr3_length: 14; cdr3_aa: CAISESASGRIQYF; cdr3_nt: TGTGCCATCAGTGAGTCCGCTAGCGGGAGGATTCAGTACTTC
clone_size: few; j_call: TRBJ2-7; d_call: TRBD2; v_call: TRBV4-1; cdr3_length: 17; cdr3_aa: CASSPVPGLAGADEQYF; cdr3_nt: TGCGCCAGCAGCCCAGTTCCGGGACTAGCGGGGGCGGACGAGCAGTACTTC
clone_size: few; j_call: TRBJ2-1; d_call: .; v_call: TRBV7-9; cdr3_length: 13; cdr3_aa: CASSLEGPREQFF; cdr3_nt: TGTGCCAGCAGCTTAGAAGGGCCGCGCGAGCAGTTCTTC